What follows are 27 T cell receptor beta chains derived from one specimen sequenced in a study of identical twins. TCRdb itself ran the 5' RACE reads through MiXCR, one entry per CDR3 protein. Among 1.5 million to 2 million distinct CDR3 sequences listed, about 30% were seen once. The sample was cord blood. The receptors were sampled from a newborn girl in good health.

The chain joins TRBV24-1 to TRBJ2-1; 11 bases are shared with TRBD2. The CDR3 spans 17 residues. After removal of 5 bases from V and 10 bases from J, the junction contained 15 bases not matched to a gene. Germline V gene lookup returns CDR1 KGHDR and CDR2 SFDVKD. CDR3 sequence (DNA): TGTGCCACCAGTGCCTATACTAGCGGGAGTTTCTTAGGGGAGCAGTTCTTC. Translated: CATSAYTSGSFLGEQFF.

In this sample, this clonotype turned up a few times. The chain has TRBV7-9 and TRBJ2-7; possible D gene TRBD2, 6 bases. The germline V gene has CDR1 SEHNR and CDR2 FQNEAQ (reference sequence). V dropped 3 bases and J dropped 2 bases, with 14 bases sitting between them. The CDR3 length is 15 residues. CDR3 bases: TGTGCCAGCAGCTTCTCTTCCGGGAGTCCCTACGAGCAGTACTTC. Encoded protein: CASSFSSGSPYEQYF.

This clonotype was seen only a few times. The chain is built from TRBV6-1 and TRBJ1-2; D is unclear. CDR1 is MNHNS, CDR2 SASEGT, per germline. Trimming stripped 6 bases from V and 8 bases from J, with 16 bases between. There are 13 residues in the CDR3. CDR3 region: CASRTSSGEGYTF. DNA for the CDR3: TGTGCCAGCAGGACTTCTTCTGGGGAAGGCTACACCTTC.

The rearrangement joins TRBV20-1 to TRBJ1-1; the D is unclear. V was clipped by 4 bases and J by 8 bases, with 8 bases between them. The CDR3 covers 10 residues. The germline V gene has CDR1 DFQATT and CDR2 SNEGSKA (reference sequence). The CDR3, as DNA: TGCAGTGCTAACGGGCTGGAAGCTTTCTTT. Translating gives CSANGLEAFF.

The chain employs TRBV6-5 and TRBJ2-1; a weak D match, TRBD1 (6 bases). CDR1 MNHEY and CDR2 SVGAGI come from the germline V gene. This CDR3 is 10 amino acids long. The V gene lost 10 bases and the J gene lost 13 bases, with 14 bases spanning the gap. The CDR3 DNA reads as TGTGCCACACAGGGAGAGACCCAGTTCTTC. It codes for CATQGETQFF.

This sequence joins TRBV5-1 and TRBJ2-4; 9 bases fit TRBD1. The trim removed 4 bases at V and 5 bases at J, leaving 1 base unmatched. Germline assignment: CDR1 SGHRS and CDR2 YFSETQ. The CDR3 spans 13 residues. The CDR3 here is CASSHRGQNIQYF. CDR3 coding DNA: TGCGCCAGCAGCCACAGGGGGCAAAACATTCAGTACTTC.

This clonotype was seen only a few times. This chain links TRBV6-1 with TRBJ1-2; the D gene is possibly TRBD1 (5 bases). The CDR3 has 13 residues. Germline V CDR1 and CDR2: MNHNS, SASEGT. Deletions cut 8 bases from V and 5 bases from J, with 15 bases between. The CDR3 reads CASLQDSWYGYTF. CDR3 bases: TGTGCCAGCCTACAGGACTCGTGGTATGGCTACACCTTC.

The rearrangement links TRBV20-1 to TRBJ2-1; 7 bases fit TRBD2. This CDR3 has 15 amino acids. CDR1 and CDR2 from the germline V gene are DFQATT and SNEGSKA (reference sequence). Trimming took 0 bases from V and 4 from J; bases not matched to a gene: 6. The CDR3 DNA sequence: TGCAGTGCTAGAGAGGAGGGACTACCTTACAATGAGCAGTTCTTC. Translated, it gives CSAREEGLPYNEQFF.

The rearrangement links TRBV20-1 to TRBJ2-1, with 10 bases aligning to TRBD2. Trimming removed 6 bases from V and 6 bases from J; junction bases left unmatched: 11. The CDR3 spans 15 residues. Germline V gives CDR1 DFQATT, CDR2 SNEGSKA (reference sequence). CDR3 nucleotides: TGCAGTGCACCTTCGGGACTAGCGTTAATCAATGAGCAGTTCTTC. It encodes CSAPSGLALINEQFF.

The V call is TRBV6-1, the J call TRBJ2-1, with TRBD2 matching 8 bases. The CDR3 is 17 amino acids. V lost 2 bases to trimming and J lost 2 bases; unmatched junction nucleotides: 8. Looked up from germline, CDR1 is MNHNS and CDR2 is SASEGT. CDR3 nucleotide sequence: TGTGCCAGCAGTGAAAATCGGCTAGCGGGTACCTACAATGAGCAGTTCTTC. Protein: CASSENRLAGTYNEQFF.

On this clonotype itself: At one boundary the junction diverges from the germline segment, which might be a read error. CDR3 sequence: CAGSLGQDNQIAKNIQYF. CDR3 bases: TGTGCCGGCAGCTTAGGCCAGGACAATCAAATAGCCAAAAACATTCAGTACTTC. This rearrangement joins TRBV11-2 to TRBJ2-4; D perhaps matches TRBD1 (5 bases). There are 18 residues in the CDR3. In germline, CDR1 is SGHAT, CDR2 FQNNGV.

V is TRBV11-2 and J is TRBJ2-2, with D possibly TRBD1 on 6 matching bases. Germline V gene lookup returns CDR1 SGHAT and CDR2 FQNNGV. V was pared by 5 bases and J by 3 bases, with 16 bases between. The CDR3 spans 16 residues. CDR3 in DNA: TGTGCCAGCAGCCTGACAGGCTCGGGGTACACCGGGGAGCTGTTTTTT. Encoded protein: CASSLTGSGYTGELFF.

As concerns this clonotype: An end of the junction does not agree with germline; a read error may underlie this. The chain combines TRBV3-1 with TRBJ2-1, with 7 bases fitting TRBD2. The CDR3 spans 16 residues. Germline V CDR1 and CDR2: LGHDT, YNNKEL (reference sequence). CDR3 DNA sequence: TGTGCCAGCAGCCAAGTGAGGCTAGCGGCCGACAATGGGCAGTTCTTC. It specifies CASSQVRLAADNGQFF.

The chain recombines TRBV19 with TRBJ2-7, with D perhaps TRBD1 (6 bases). The CDR3 spans 14 residues. Germline lookup yields CDR1 LNHDA and CDR2 SQIVND (reference sequence). Deletions cut 7 bases from V and 2 bases from J, with 15 bases between. CDR3 residues: CASKVDTGTYEQYF. CDR3 in DNA: TGTGCCAGTAAAGTGGACACAGGGACCTACGAGCAGTACTTC. Supplemented by reference TRBV19 and TRBJ2-7, the full variable domain reads DGGITQSPKYLFRKEGQNVTLSCEQNLNHDAMYWYRQDPGQGLRLIYYSQIVNDFQKGDIAEGYSVSREKKESFPLTVTSAQKNPTAFYLCASKVDTGTYEQYFGPGTRLTVT.

The J gene is TRBJ1-6, the V gene TRBV7-6, with 7 nucleotides matching TRBD1. The junction had 8 bases not matched to a gene; V was cut back by 5 bases and J by 10 bases. The germline CDR1 and CDR2 sequences are SGHVS and FNYEAQ. CDR3 length equals 14 residues. CDR3 nucleotide sequence: TGTGCCAGCAGCCGACAGGGCGGGGGGTCACCCCTCCACTTT. As protein: CASSRQGGGSPLHF.

With respect to this clonotype: Possible read error: a much larger clone is one base away. The V gene is TRBV12-3 or TRBV12-4, the J gene TRBJ2-1, with D possibly matching TRBD1 (6 bases). Trimming shortened V by 6 bases and J by 2 bases, and 14 bases separated the two germline ends. The CDR3 spans 15 residues. The CDR3 loop is CASRLARTAYNEQFF. In nucleotides, the CDR3 is TGTGCCAGCAGGTTGGCTAGGACAGCCTACAATGAGCAGTTCTTC.

This clonotype was counted between two and nine times. The chain employs TRBV5-6 and TRBJ2-2; D might be TRBD1 or TRBD2, each matching 5 bases. Trimming pared 2 bases from V and 4 bases from J, leaving 15 bases between. The germline CDR1 and CDR2 sequences are SGHDT and YYEEEE. The CDR3 loop spans 16 amino acids. CDR3 in amino acids: CASSFRNGAGTGELFF. The CDR3 coding sequence is TGTGCCAGCAGCTTTCGGAACGGGGCCGGCACCGGGGAGCTGTTTTTT.

This sequence joins TRBV3-1 and TRBJ1-1, with 7 bases identical to TRBD1. The CDR3 loop spans 14 amino acids. Trimming removed 4 bases from V and 6 bases from J; junction bases left unmatched: 8. Germline values: CDR1 LGHDT, CDR2 YNNKEL (reference sequence). The CDR3 nucleotides read TGTGCCAGCAGCCTTGGATCAGGGGGTTCTGAAGCTTTCTTT. Amino acid sequence: CASSLGSGGSEAFF.

Regarding this clonotype: Being one base from a much bigger clone, this may be a read error. The chain has TRBV4-2 and TRBJ2-1; TRBD2 aligns across 8 bases. Near its end, the DNA agrees better with TRBJ2-7, so the J call may be wrong. Germline CDR1 is LGHNA and CDR2 is YNFKEQ. CDR3 length: 19 residues. The CDR3 is CASSQHLGLTSVRYNEQYF. CDR3 DNA sequence: TGTGCCAGCAGCCAGCATCTGGGGCTGACTAGCGTGCGCTACAATGAGCAGTACTTC.

The chain employs TRBV6-6 and TRBJ2-7, with 8 positions matching TRBD1. With 10 bases clipped from V and 7 bases from J, the junction kept 12 bases outside the gene matches. The CDR3 runs to 13 residues. Germline V lookup: CDR1 MNHNY, CDR2 SVGAGI (reference sequence). The chain's CDR3 is CATRRGLYNEQYF. CDR3 bases: TGTGCCACCCGCAGGGGGCTCTACAATGAGCAGTACTTC.

On this clonotype itself: A much more abundant neighbour one base away suggests this may be a read error. The gene calls are TRBV6-1 and TRBJ2-7; perhaps TRBD1 as D (6 bases). With 8 bases removed from V and 1 base from J, the gap between germline ends came to 18 bases. Germline V gene lookup returns CDR1 MNHNS and CDR2 SASEGT. This CDR3 region has 15 residues. CDR3 sequence: CASPKVRTASYEQYF. The DNA of the CDR3 is TGTGCCAGCCCTAAGGTAAGGACAGCATCCTACGAGCAGTACTTC.

The chain couples TRBV15 to TRBJ2-7; 8 bases agree with TRBD1. Germline CDR1 and CDR2: LNHNV and YYDKDF (reference sequence). V was clipped by 3 bases and J by 0 bases; unmatched bases: 10. This CDR3 is 17 amino acids long. This CDR3 reads CATSSLAGTGLSYEQYF. In nucleotides, the CDR3 is TGTGCCACCAGCAGCCTTGCCGGGACAGGCCTCTCCTACGAGCAGTACTTC.

The rearrangement uses TRBV2 and TRBJ1-4; maybe TRBD1 (5 bases). The CDR3 extends over 13 amino acids. Looked up from germline, CDR1 is SNHLY and CDR2 is FYNNEI. V lost 8 bases and J lost 5, with 12 bases in between. The CDR3 bases are TGTGCCAGCTCCAGGGAGAGGAATGAAAAACTGTTTTTT. It is translated as CASSRERNEKLFF.

DNA for the CDR3: TGTGCCAGCAGGCCGGGACTAGCGGGAGTCCCCACAGATACGCAGTATTTT. Translated: CASRPGLAGVPTDTQYF. The chain combines TRBV12-3 or TRBV12-4 with TRBJ2-3; 14 bases fit TRBD2. With 6 bases clipped from V and 2 bases from J, the junction kept 7 bases outside the gene matches. This CDR3 is 17 amino acids long.

This chain links TRBV2 with TRBJ2-3; a weak D match, TRBD2 (6 bases). Deletions cut 4 bases from V and 11 bases from J, with 10 bases between. The germline V gene encodes CDR1 SNHLY and CDR2 FYNNEI. This CDR3 comprises 11 residues. The CDR3 coding sequence is TGTGCCAGCAGTGGACTCGGGGGGCAGTATTTT. Protein sequence: CASSGLGGQYF.

This clonotype was seen a handful of times. V usage is TRBV20-1 and J usage is TRBJ2-3; 9 positions agree with TRBD2. This CDR3 comprises 15 residues. Germline V lookup: CDR1 DFQATT, CDR2 SNEGSKA (reference sequence). Unmatched junction bases numbered 8, after V lost 3 bases and J lost 4 bases. CDR3 DNA sequence: TGCAGTGCTAGTTCTTTAGCGGGAGATGCAGATACGCAGTATTTT. It specifies CSASSLAGDADTQYF.

This clonotype was detected only a few times. The chain employs TRBV27 and TRBJ2-2, with D unresolved. This CDR3 has 14 amino acids. Germline lookup yields CDR1 MNHEY and CDR2 SMNVEV (reference sequence). V gave up 5 bases and J gave up 2 bases, with 9 bases separating them. The CDR3 is CASSTRLNTGELFF. The CDR3 DNA reads as TGTGCCAGCAGTACCAGACTCAACACCGGGGAGCTGTTTTTT.